Listed below are T cell receptor beta chains from one sample, sequenced in a study of vaccination effects on CD4 cells after COVID-19. What these receptors recognize is not known. The table came from immunoSEQ multiplex PCR; TCRdb's copy has only in-frame clones and leaves some out. Counted here are tens of thousands of clones, 73% occurring once; the ten biggest clones make up over 7.5%. The source was CD4+ T cells from PBMCs cultured with SARS-CoV-2 spike peptides, collected after COVID-19 vaccination. These receptors all come from a human donor who received a COVID-19 vaccine. The CDR3 runs from the conserved cysteine through the conserved F or W. The D gene is left open where the match is weak. For some rows the clone size is stated as once, few or many, or as a class when expanded; others skip it.

j_call v_call clone_size d_call cdr3_nt cdr3_aa
TRBJ2-1 TRBV19 . . TGTGCCAGTAATGACAACCGCAACTCCTACAATGAGCAGTTCTTC CASNDNRNSYNEQFF
TRBJ2-1 TRBV18 . TRBD1 TGTGCCAGCTCACCAATAACTCGCAGGGGGTTTGAGCAGTTCTTC CASSPITRRGFEQFF
TRBJ2-7 TRBV6-5 . . TGTGCCACGCGGTGGGACTTGGCCTCCTACGAGCAGTACTTC CATRWDLASYEQYF
TRBJ2-3 TRBV5-4 . TRBD2 TGTGCCAGCAGCTTGGGGCCCGGGACTAGCGGGGGCACAGATACGCAGTATTTT CASSLGPGTSGGTDTQYF
TRBJ1-1 TRBV10-2 few . TGCGCCAGCAGATACAGCATGAACACTGAAGCTTTCTTT CASRYSMNTEAFF
TRBJ1-1 TRBV5-6 . . TGTGCCAGCAGCTTGGGCCCGTCGAGCGCTTTCTTT CASSLGPSSAFF
TRBJ2-7 TRBV4-1 . TRBD2 TGCGCCAGCAGCCGCGAACTAGCGGTTGGACTTTACGAGCAGTACTTC CASSRELAVGLYEQYF
TRBJ2-1 TRBV6-2/TRBV6-3 . TRBD2 TGTGCCAGCAGTTCTTGGACTAGCGGGGGATACAATGAGCAGTTCTTC CASSSWTSGGYNEQFF
TRBJ2-5 TRBV18 . TRBD1 TGTGCCAGCTCACCGGGGACAGGGGGCGGCCAAGAGACCCAGTACTTC CASSPGTGGGQETQYF
TRBJ2-7 TRBV25-1 few . TGTGCCATCCCGCGGACCTACGAGCAGTACTTC CAIPRTYEQYF
TRBJ2-5 TRBV9 . . TGTGCCAGCAGCCAAAGCGGGGCGGGGGCGGGGACCCAGTACTTC CASSQSGAGAGTQYF
TRBJ2-6 TRBV5-1 once . TGCGCCAGCCACGACAGTGCCGGGGCCAACGTCCTGACTTTC CASHDSAGANVLTF
TRBJ1-1 TRBV5-4 . . TGTGCCAGCAGCTTGGCTCCTGGGGGAAACACTGAAGCTTTCTTT CASSLAPGGNTEAFF
TRBJ2-7 TRBV25-1 . . TGTGCCAGCAGTAAGTCGTCACCCGCCAACGAGCAGTACTTC CASSKSSPANEQYF
TRBJ2-5 TRBV7-9 . TRBD2 TGTGCCAGCAGCCCCATCGCGGGGGGGCCAGGAGAGACCCAGTACTTC CASSPIAGGPGETQYF
TRBJ2-1 TRBV19 . . TGTGCCAGTAGCATAGGCGGTAGCGGCTCATACAATGAGCAGTTCTTC CASSIGGSGSYNEQFF
TRBJ2-2 TRBV7-8 . TRBD2 TGTGCCAGCAGCTTAATGCTAGCGGGAGGAGGAGGGTCCGGGGAGCTGTTTTTT CASSLMLAGGGGSGELFF
TRBJ2-5 TRBV11-2 . TRBD2 TGTGCCAGCAGCTTAGCACCACTAGCGGGAGGGCCTTGGGAGACCCAGTACTTC CASSLAPLAGGPWETQYF
TRBJ1-1 TRBV6-5 few . TGTGCCAGTAGACAGCTTACTGAAGCTTTCTTT CASRQLTEAFF
TRBJ1-5 TRBV19 . . TGTGCCAGTAGTATTCGGGGTGGGGGGACCCAACAGCCCCAGCATTTT CASSIRGGGTQQPQHF
TRBJ2-3 TRBV2 . TRBD2 TGTGCCAGCAGGGTGGCGGGAGGGCCAGATACGCAGTATTTT CASRVAGGPDTQYF
TRBJ2-2 TRBV6-4 . TRBD2 TGTGCCAGCAAAAGTAGCGGGCGGAACACCGGGGAGCTGTTTTTT CASKSSGRNTGELFF
TRBJ1-5 TRBV6-5 . TRBD1 TGTGCCAGCAGTTACACGAGACAGGGAGGTGGGCCCCAGCATTTT CASSYTRQGGGPQHF
TRBJ2-7 TRBV3-1/TRBV3-2 . . TGTGCCAGCAGCCAAGGGGCCACAGTCACCTACGAGCAGTACTTC CASSQGATVTYEQYF
TRBJ2-5 TRBV6-4 . . TGTGCCAGCAGCCCGGAGGGGGGGCTAGAGACCCAGTACTTC CASSPEGGLETQYF
TRBJ2-7 TRBV5-1 few TRBD1 TGCGCCAGCAGCTTGGCCGGACAGGGTCCCTACGAGCAGTACTTC CASSLAGQGPYEQYF
TRBJ2-7 TRBV6-2/TRBV6-3 . . TGTGCCAGCAGTAGACTCCCCCCGGGCGAGCAGTACTTC CASSRLPPGEQYF
TRBJ1-2 TRBV20-1 few . TGCAGTGCTAGCGGGTATGGCTACACCTTC CSASGYGYTF
TRBJ2-7 TRBV10-1 . . TGCGCCAGCAGCCAACAGCGGGCAGTGTCGGGGGAGCAGTACTTC CASSQQRAVSGEQYF
TRBJ1-4 TRBV5-1 . TRBD1 TGCGCCAGCAGCTCAGGGGGCGCAACTAATGAAAAACTGTTTTTT CASSSGGATNEKLFF
TRBJ1-1 TRBV30 . . TGTGCCTGGAGGACTAATCTTGGGGGCGGGAGCACTGAAGCTTTCTTT CAWRTNLGGGSTEAFF
TRBJ2-5 TRBV6-1 . . TGTGCCAGCAGTGAAGGGTGGGTGGGGGAGACCCAGTACTTC CASSEGWVGETQYF
TRBJ1-3 TRBV5-4 . . TGTGCCAGCAGCTTTTGGGGCGACACCATATATTTT CASSFWGDTIYF
TRBJ1-3 TRBV7-8 . . TGTGCCAGCAGCTTTTTTGTCTCTGGAAACACCATATATTTT CASSFFVSGNTIYF
TRBJ1-3 TRBV30 . . TGTGCCTGGAGTTCGGTGGTCGGAAACACCATATATTTT CAWSSVVGNTIYF
TRBJ1-1 TRBV5-5 once . TGTGCCAGCAGCTTGGTGACACGCGCCCTTGGGAACACTGAAGCTTTCTTT CASSLVTRALGNTEAFF
TRBJ1-6 TRBV28 . . TGTGCCACCATATACCCTCGTCAACCCCTCCACTTT CATIYPRQPLHF
TRBJ1-2 TRBV30 few . TGTGCCTGGAAGTCCCCAGGGGCGAGGGGCTACACCTTC CAWKSPGARGYTF
TRBJ1-5 TRBV11-3 . . TGTGCCAGCAGCTCGGACAATAAGAGCAATCAGCCCCAGCATTTT CASSSDNKSNQPQHF